Each of the 4 T cell receptor beta chains below was sequenced from the same sample in a study of response to subunit inactivated influenza vaccine (dated by TCRdb to the late 2010s). The library relied on RT-PCR. Sequencing used an Illumina HiSeq 2500. TCRdb redid the processing of the public reads, applying fastp at Q25 and MiXCR, and retained in-frame beta chains. Each record represents a unique CDR3 protein, reported with the most common genes and DNA among its rows. Recorded for this sample are about 650,000 distinct CDR3 sequences; about a sixth of them occurred a single time. The ten largest clones add up to more than 9% of the sample. The source was PBMCs from blood, collected about 12 days after vaccination. Source of these receptors: a man in his fifties who received an inactivated influenza vaccine. Donor details come from another sample of the same person, matched by shared clones.

The chain is built from TRBV11-3 and TRBJ2-3; 8 bases are a match to TRBD2. Germline V CDR1 and CDR2: SGHNT, YENEEA. The CDR3 is 15 amino acids. Trimming took 4 bases from V and 3 from J; bases not matched to a gene: 6. The CDR3, as DNA: TGTGCCAGCAGCTCAAGCGGGAGTCGGACAGATACGCAGTATTTT. Amino acid sequence: CASSSSGSRTDTQYF.

This clonotype turned up a few times. This chain joins TRBV7-2 and TRBJ2-7, with 7 bases matching TRBD1. The CDR3 sequence is 13 residues long. Losses at the gene ends were 5 bases for V and 5 bases for J; bases not matched to a gene: 6. The germline gives CDR1 SGHTA, CDR2 FQGNSA. The CDR3 DNA sequence: TGTGCCAGCAGCGCCCGGGACAGAGACGAGCAGTACTTC. Translating gives CASSARDRDEQYF.

The chain links TRBV20-1 to TRBJ1-5; D perhaps matches TRBD1 (5 bases). The CDR3 is 13 residues long. Germline lookup yields CDR1 DFQATT and CDR2 SNEGSKA (reference sequence). The V gene lost 3 bases and the J gene lost 7 bases, with 13 bases spanning the gap. The CDR3 loop is CSARGRGRQPQHF. CDR3 coding DNA: TGCAGTGCTAGGGGCCGGGGACGGCAGCCCCAGCATTTT.

The chain uses TRBV7-9 and TRBJ1-5; D gene ambiguous. V lost 4 bases, J lost 6 bases, and 16 bases lay in between. Germline V gene data show CDR1 as SEHNR and CDR2 as FQNEAQ (reference sequence). This CDR3 comprises 15 residues. The CDR3 is CASSYGALSGQPQHF. CDR3 bases: TGTGCCAGCAGCTACGGTGCTTTATCAGGTCAGCCCCAGCATTTT.